The T cell receptor (beta chain) described here comes from a study of cytomegalovirus exposure and HLA in healthy donors. PCR was performed using 60 Vbeta and 13 Jbeta primers. Measured with immunoSEQ multiplex PCR; TCRdb has only the in-frame clones, and not every one. The sample contains around 160,000 clones, approximately 80% of which appear only once. The sequenced material came from PBMCs. The TCR sequence derives from a woman aged 18-30 years in good health and CMV-seronegative.

CDR3 in DNA: TGTGCCAGCAGTTTTACAGTTAACTATGGCTACACCTTC. Its translation: CASSFTVNYGYTF. The chain has TRBV27 and TRBJ1-2; D gene ambiguous. Deletions cut 3 bases from V and 1 base from J, with 6 bases between. Per germline, CDR1 MNHEY and CDR2 SMNVEV (reference sequence). The CDR3 loop spans 13 amino acids.